This TCR beta chain was profiled in a study of blood T cell repertoires in COVID-19. Study-level information: PBMCs, B-cell-depleted T cells, or T cells were the source of the cDNA or gDNA that made up the material.

CDR3 length: 15 residues. V lost 6 bases and J lost 0, with 12 bases in between. Germline CDR1 and CDR2: MNHNY and SVGAGI (reference sequence). Libraries were prepared by immunoSEQ multiplex PCR; TCRdb keeps only in-frame clonotypes and omits some of them. The sample consists of some 130,000 clones, roughly 79% of them appearing once. Sequenced: peripheral blood. This sequence joins TRBV6-6 and TRBJ2-4; unclear D gene. The TCR comes from a man aged 80 or over with acute or convalescent COVID-19. The CDR3 nucleotides read TGTGCCAGCAGCCCCTCGCGGCTAGCCAAAAACATTCAGTACTTC. Protein product: CASSPSRLAKNIQYF.